This entry lists 14 T cell receptor beta chains sequenced from one sample in a study of shared clonotypes between healthy human individuals. Naive CD8 cells were CD45RO-negative, positively selected for CCR7, excluding terminally differentiated effector memory CD45RA+ cells. The data were produced by immunoSEQ multiplex PCR, yet TCRdb's version contains in-frame clones alone and is incomplete. The sample records around 2.1 million clones, 90% to 95% being singletons. Sequencing was done on a sample of naive CD8+ T cells from PBMCs. Source of these receptors: a man aged 18 to 30 in good health. Some clones in this sample may be carry-over from other donors' samples.

This sequence joins TRBV15 and TRBJ1-1; D is undetermined. V was trimmed by 1 base and J by 7 bases, leaving 13 bases between them. The CDR3 runs 14 residues. The germline CDR1 and CDR2 sequences are LNHNV and YYDKDF (reference sequence). CDR3 bases: TGTGCCACCAGCAGAGGGCGCGGACTCGATGAAGCTTTCTTT. Amino acids: CATSRGRGLDEAFF. The full variable domain, in which reference TRBV15 and TRBJ1-1 provide the parts outside the CDR3, is DAMVIQNPRYQVTQFGKPVTLSCSQTLNHNVMYWYQQKSSQAPKLLFHYYDKDFNNEADTPDNFQSRRPNTSFCFLDIRSPGLGDTAMYLCATSRGRGLDEAFFGQGTRLTVV.

This chain connects TRBV10-3 to TRBJ1-2; 10 nucleotides line up with TRBD1. V lost 3 bases and J lost 3; bases outside the gene matches: 7. The CDR3 is 16 amino acids. Germline CDR1 reads ENHRY; CDR2 reads SYGVKD. Here the CDR3 DNA reads TGTGCCATCAGTGACCCCGGGACAGGGGTCGACTATGGCTACACCTTC. It specifies CAISDPGTGVDYGYTF.

V is TRBV13 and J is TRBJ2-7; no firm D call. The CDR3 is made up of 13 amino acids. Trimming left V 8 bases short and J 0 bases short, with 11 bases between. Germline lookup yields CDR1 PRHDT and CDR2 FYEKMQ (reference sequence). This CDR3 reads CASGSGRSYEQYF. The CDR3 region has the DNA TGTGCCAGCGGTTCTGGTCGCTCCTACGAGCAGTACTTC. Variable domain in full (rest from reference TRBV13 and TRBJ2-7): AAGVIQSPRHLIKEKRETATLKCYPIPRHDTVYWYQQGPGQDPQFLISFYEKMQSDKGSIPDRFSAQQFSDYHSELNMSSLELGDSALYFCASGSGRSYEQYFGPGTRLTVT.

The rearrangement uses TRBV19 and TRBJ1-3; 8 bases agree with TRBD1. J was trimmed by 2 bases and V by 5 bases; bases with no gene match: 14. Germline V lookup: CDR1 LNHDA, CDR2 SQIVND (reference sequence). This CDR3 region has 18 residues. The CDR3, as DNA: TGTGCCAGTAGTCCTCGGACAGGGCCAGTCCTACCTGGAAACACCATATATTTT. This translates into CASSPRTGPVLPGNTIYF. Variable domain in full (rest from reference TRBV19 and TRBJ1-3): DGGITQSPKYLFRKEGQNVTLSCEQNLNHDAMYWYRQDPGQGLRLIYYSQIVNDFQKGDIAEGYSVSREKKESFPLTVTSAQKNPTAFYLCASSPRTGPVLPGNTIYFGEGSWLTVV.

The chain uses TRBV6-5 and TRBJ1-2; D is unresolved. Germline loops: CDR1 MNHEY, CDR2 SVGAGI. This CDR3 has 13 residues. With 0 bases removed from V and 13 bases from J, the gap between germline ends came to 15 bases. The CDR3 DNA is TGTGCCAGCAGTTACTCGAGCGGGAAAGGTCTCACCTTC. Translated: CASSYSSGKGLTF.

The chain has TRBV6-4 and TRBJ2-7, with D tentatively TRBD2 (5 bases). Germline CDR1 MRHNA, CDR2 SNTAGT. V lost 6 bases and J 0 bases, leaving 15 bases between the germline ends. The CDR3 is 15 residues long. The CDR3 DNA is TGTGCCAGCAGCCCCGAACCGGGAAGCTCCTACGAGCAGTACTTC. Amino acid sequence: CASSPEPGSSYEQYF.

V is TRBV10-3 and J is TRBJ2-7; no clear D. This CDR3 spans 10 amino acids. Between the trimmed V and J ends, which lost 11 bases and 4 bases, there was a span of 9 bases. CDR1 and CDR2 from the germline V gene are ENHRY and SYGVKD. CDR3 loop: CAAGEYEQYF. In nucleotides, the CDR3 is TGTGCCGCCGGAGAGTACGAGCAGTACTTC.

The chain combines TRBV27 with TRBJ2-1; 8 bases map to TRBD2. The CDR3 is made up of 14 amino acids. Per germline, CDR1 MNHEY and CDR2 SMNVEV (reference sequence). Losses at the gene ends were 6 bases for V and 6 bases for J; bases not matched to a gene: 7. CDR3 DNA sequence: TGTGCCAGCAGACGGGAGGGCCGGGGCAATGAGCAGTTCTTC. Translation gives CASRREGRGNEQFF.

With respect to this clone: The same CDR3 is also encoded by other DNA sequences in this sample. V and J are TRBV28 and TRBJ2-7; D tentatively fits TRBD1 or TRBD2 (5 bases each). Trimming cost V 5 bases and J 2 bases, with 13 bases left between them. Germline V CDR1 and CDR2: MDHEN, SYDVKM. The CDR3 runs 14 residues. CDR3 sequence: CASSPRDGAYEQYF. The CDR3 DNA sequence: TGTGCCAGCAGTCCCCGGGACGGAGCCTACGAGCAGTACTTC.

This rearrangement joins TRBV7-2 to TRBJ2-4; 10 nucleotides line up with TRBD1. The V and J ends lost 5 bases and 2 bases, in that order; junction bases with no gene match: 3. Looked up from germline, CDR1 is SGHTA and CDR2 is FQGNSA. The CDR3 runs to 15 residues. The CDR3 protein is CASSAGQGTKNIQYF. The CDR3 DNA is TGTGCCAGCAGCGCGGGACAGGGGACCAAAAACATTCAGTACTTC.

The chain couples TRBV7-3 to TRBJ2-5; 13 bases align to TRBD2. The CDR3 extends over 17 amino acids. Unmatched junction bases numbered 7, after V lost 2 bases and J lost 4 bases. The germline gives CDR1 SGHTA, CDR2 FQGTGA. The CDR3 bases are TGTGCCAGCAGCTTAGGGGGACTAGCGGGAAAGTTAGAGACCCAGTACTTC. Protein product: CASSLGGLAGKLETQYF.

The rearrangement links TRBV7-9 to TRBJ2-7, with TRBD2 matching 9 bases. CDR3 size: 14 residues. The germline V gene has CDR1 SEHNR and CDR2 FQNEAQ (reference sequence). V lost 4 bases, J lost 6 bases, and 7 bases stayed unmatched. As DNA, the CDR3 is TGTGCCAGCAGCTCCCCTCTGCGGGGGGGCGAGCAGTACTTC. Translating gives CASSSPLRGGEQYF. Together with reference TRBV7-9 and TRBJ2-7, the CDR3 gives the full variable domain: DTGVSQNPRHKITKRGQNVTFRCDPISEHNRLYWYRQTLGQGPEFLTYFQNEAQLEKSRLLSDRFSAERPKGSFSTLEIQRTEQGDSAMYLCASSSPLRGGEQYFGPGTRLTVT.

The chain combines TRBV30 with TRBJ1-2; D unresolved. The ends were cut back, 2 bases at V and 7 bases at J, with 14 bases in the middle. The CDR3 sequence is 13 residues long. The germline V gene has CDR1 GTSNPN and CDR2 SVGIG (reference sequence). The CDR3 bases are TGTGCCTGGAGTCCGACCTCGATTACTGGCTACACCTTC. It specifies CAWSPTSITGYTF.

The chain combines TRBV7-9 with TRBJ1-4; 7 nucleotides align to TRBD1. This CDR3 is built from 16 residues. Germline V CDR1 and CDR2: SEHNR, FQNEAQ (reference sequence). The V and J ends lost 2 bases and 8 bases, in that order; junction bases with no gene match: 11. In DNA form, the CDR3 reads TGTGCCAGCAGCTTATTATTAGGGGACAGTAACGAAAAACTGTTTTTT. It encodes CASSLLLGDSNEKLFF.